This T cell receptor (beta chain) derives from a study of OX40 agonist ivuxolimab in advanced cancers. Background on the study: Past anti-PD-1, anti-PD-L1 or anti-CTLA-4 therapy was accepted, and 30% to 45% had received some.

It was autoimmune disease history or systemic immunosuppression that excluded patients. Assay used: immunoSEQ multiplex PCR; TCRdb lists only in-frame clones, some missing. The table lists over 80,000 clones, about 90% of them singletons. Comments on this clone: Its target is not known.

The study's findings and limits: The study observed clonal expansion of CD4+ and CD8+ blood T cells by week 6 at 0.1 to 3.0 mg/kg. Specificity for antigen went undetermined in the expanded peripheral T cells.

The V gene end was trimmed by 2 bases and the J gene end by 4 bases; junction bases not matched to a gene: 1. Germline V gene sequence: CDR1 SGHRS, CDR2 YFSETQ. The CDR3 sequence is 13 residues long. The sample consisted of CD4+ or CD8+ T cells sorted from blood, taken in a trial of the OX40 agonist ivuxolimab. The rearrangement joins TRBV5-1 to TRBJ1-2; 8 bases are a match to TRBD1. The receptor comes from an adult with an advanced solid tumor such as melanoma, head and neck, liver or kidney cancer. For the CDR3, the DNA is TGCGCCAGCAGCTTCGACAGGGGCTATGGCTACACCTTC. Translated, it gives CASSFDRGYGYTF.